Ten or more counts support the clone carrying this T cell receptor beta chain. The sample belongs to a study of regulatory T cells in long-lasting Graves disease. V lost 4 bases to trimming and J lost 8 bases, with 15 bases between them. Germline V gene lookup returns CDR1 DFQATT and CDR2 SNEGSKA (reference sequence). The CDR3 runs to 14 residues. Time point specified: newly diagnosed GD, antithyroid drugs for less than 3 months. PBMC RNA was the source of the TCR library. With iRepertoire HTBI primers and Arm-PCR of CDR3 regions, TCR beta libraries were built. TCRdb used MiXCR to reprocess the multiplex PCR reads, holding one entry per CDR3 protein. Here the sample spans 400,000 to 500,000 distinct CDR3 sequences, about a sixth being singletons. A further study also used this sample, focusing on T cells in Graves' hyperthyroidism and ophthalmopathy.

The TCR originated in a woman aged 18-30 years with Graves disease. The sequencing used peripheral blood mononuclear cells (PBMCs), collected at new diagnosis, from a patient treated with antithyroid drugs. The rearrangement joins TRBV20-1 to TRBJ1-6; possible D gene TRBD1, 6 bases. CDR3 DNA sequence: TGCAGTGCTACACTCGGACAGCGGGATTCACCCCTCCACTTT. This translates into CSATLGQRDSPLHF.